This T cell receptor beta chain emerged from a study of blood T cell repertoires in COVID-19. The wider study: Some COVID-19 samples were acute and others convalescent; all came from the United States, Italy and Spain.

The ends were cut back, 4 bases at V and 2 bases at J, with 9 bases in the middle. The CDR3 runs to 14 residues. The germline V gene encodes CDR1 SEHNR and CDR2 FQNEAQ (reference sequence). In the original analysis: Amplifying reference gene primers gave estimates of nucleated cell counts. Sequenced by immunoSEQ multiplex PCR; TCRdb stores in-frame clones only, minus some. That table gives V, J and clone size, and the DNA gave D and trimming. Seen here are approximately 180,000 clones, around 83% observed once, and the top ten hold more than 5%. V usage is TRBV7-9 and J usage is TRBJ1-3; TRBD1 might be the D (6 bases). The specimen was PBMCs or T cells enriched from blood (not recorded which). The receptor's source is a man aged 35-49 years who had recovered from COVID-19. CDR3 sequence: CASSSRDTGNTIYF. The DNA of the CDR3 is TGTGCCAGCAGCTCCCGGGACACTGGAAACACCATATATTTT.